One and the same sample provided the 31 T cell receptor beta chains below, sequenced in a study of STAT5B mutations in CD4+ large granular lymphocyte leukemia. Sequencing was performed with immunoSEQ multiplex PCR; in TCRdb, only in-frame clones are kept and a portion is missing. The data show approximately 35,000 clones, about two thirds seen once. Sequenced sample: CD4+ T cells from blood buffy coats. All receptors derive from a human donor in good health.

This clone was observed a single time. The chain joins TRBV10-2 to TRBJ2-1, with 12 bases identical to TRBD2. After removal of 2 bases from V and 7 bases from J, the junction contained 3 bases not matched to a gene. Germline-derived CDR1 and CDR2 are WSHSY and SAAADI. CDR3 size: 15 residues. The CDR3 reads CASSEPSGGVNEQFF. The CDR3 coding sequence is TGCGCCAGCAGTGAGCCTAGCGGGGGGGTGAATGAGCAGTTCTTC.

The chain links TRBV11-2 to TRBJ1-1, with TRBD1 identical over 8 bases. Germline V gene data show CDR1 as SGHAT and CDR2 as FQNNGV. Trimming cost V 0 bases and J 1 base; bases outside gene matches: 4. The CDR3 contains 16 residues. In DNA, the CDR3 is TGTGCCAGCAGCTTAGACCGGGACAGGAGGAACACTGAAGCTTTCTTT. It yields the protein CASSLDRDRRNTEAFF.

The gene calls are TRBV27 and TRBJ1-2, with D perhaps TRBD1 (5 bases). This CDR3 region has 13 residues. CDR1 MNHEY and CDR2 SMNVEV come from the germline V gene (reference sequence). Trimming removed 8 bases from V and 8 bases from J, with 18 bases in between. Here the CDR3 reads CASRGWGGHGYTF. In nucleotides, the CDR3 is TGTGCCAGCCGAGGGTGGGGGGGTCACGGCTACACCTTC.

This clone was seen once. This chain joins TRBV5-1 and TRBJ2-3, with TRBD2 matching over 11 bases. J was trimmed by 3 bases and V by 4 bases; bases with no gene match: 7. Germline V gene sequence: CDR1 SGHRS, CDR2 YFSETQ. The CDR3 is made up of 16 amino acids. CDR3 DNA: TGCGCCAGCAGCCGACCGACTAGCGGGGAAACAGATACGCAGTATTTT. Amino acids: CASSRPTSGETDTQYF. Complete variable domain (other parts from reference TRBV5-1 and TRBJ2-3): KAGVTQTPRYLIKTRGQQVTLSCSPISGHRSVSWYQQTPGQGLQFLFEYFSETQRNKGNFPGRFSGRQFSNSRSEMNVSTLELGDSALYLCASSRPTSGETDTQYFGPGTRLTVL.

This clone was recorded a few times. Relative to the germline gene, one junction end is altered; a read error may explain this. The chain is built from TRBV7-9 and TRBJ2-3; 10 bases map to TRBD2. In germline, CDR1 is SEHNR, CDR2 FQNEAQ (reference sequence). The CDR3 contains 16 residues. CDR3 amino acids: CASTLQLAGFTDTQYF. The CDR3 region has the DNA TGTGCCAGCACCTTACAACTAGCGGGGTTCACAGATACGCAGTATTTT.

The chain couples TRBV4-3 to TRBJ2-3, with 7 bases that match TRBD2. V shed 0 bases, J shed 5 bases, and the junction held 8 bases outside the gene matches. In germline, CDR1 is LGHNA, CDR2 YSLEER. The CDR3 extends over 16 amino acids. For the CDR3, the DNA is TGCGCCAGCAGCCAAGAATTAGCGGGCGGGATAGATACGCAGTATTTT. This codes for CASSQELAGGIDTQYF.

This CDR3 is CASSFRFSPGYSTDTQYF. For the CDR3, the DNA is TGTGCCAGTAGTTTTCGGTTCTCCCCCGGGTATAGCACAGATACGCAGTATTTT. The chain combines TRBV19 with TRBJ2-3, with D uncertain. The CDR3 loop spans 18 amino acids. Trimming took 5 bases from V and 0 from J, leaving 21 bases between them. From germline, CDR1 is LNHDA and CDR2 SQIVND (reference sequence).

V usage is TRBV11-2 and J usage is TRBJ2-1; tentative D call: TRBD1 (6 bases). V was clipped by 3 bases and J by 0 bases, with 9 bases between them. This CDR3 has 15 amino acids. Germline CDR1 SGHAT, CDR2 FQNNGV. CDR3 amino acids: CASSFQGSSYNEQFF. The DNA for the CDR3 is TGTGCCAGCAGCTTTCAGGGGAGCTCCTACAATGAGCAGTTCTTC.

This clone was seen only once. V and J are TRBV6-1 and TRBJ2-4; possibly TRBD1 for D (5 bases). Germline-derived CDR1 and CDR2 are MNHNS and SASEGT. The germline V and J ends were trimmed by 0 bases and 3 bases, with 21 bases remaining between them. The CDR3 consists of 19 residues. CDR3: CASSEASYEVGRSKNIQYF. DNA for the CDR3: TGTGCCAGCAGTGAAGCTTCCTACGAAGTGGGGCGAAGCAAAAACATTCAGTACTTC.

This clone has only a few counts. V is TRBV5-1 and J is TRBJ1-3; D is undetermined. The ends were cut back, 0 bases at V and 1 base at J, with 8 bases in the middle. In germline, CDR1 is SGHRS, CDR2 YFSETQ. The CDR3 spans 15 residues. Here the CDR3 DNA reads TGCGCCAGCAGCTTGGCCAGTACATCTGGAAACACCATATATTTT. This sequence encodes CASSLASTSGNTIYF.

There are a few counts of this clone. The rearrangement uses TRBV29-1 and TRBJ1-1; D is ambiguous. This CDR3 has 12 amino acids. The V gene lost 0 bases and the J gene lost 6 bases, with 8 bases spanning the gap. In germline, CDR1 is SQVTM, CDR2 ANQGSEA. As DNA, the CDR3 is TGCAGCGTTGAAGATCCAGGAGCTGAAGCTTTCTTT. Its translation is CSVEDPGAEAFF.

This clone has more than one count but fewer than ten. The chain employs TRBV19 and TRBJ1-1; TRBD1 might be the D (6 bases). The CDR3 is 14 residues long. The germline gives CDR1 LNHDA, CDR2 SQIVND (reference sequence). The V and J ends lost 8 bases and 1 base respectively, with 14 bases between them. CDR3 in DNA: TGTGCCAGTTCCAGGACAGTCACGAACACTGAAGCTTTCTTT. As protein: CASSRTVTNTEAFF.

The V call is TRBV6-6, the J call TRBJ1-4, with 7 bases that match TRBD1. Germline CDR1 is MNHNY and CDR2 is SVGAGI (reference sequence). V was clipped by 6 bases and J by 3 bases; unmatched bases: 7. CDR3 length: 15 amino acids. The CDR3: CASRRTGTANEKLFF. The CDR3 DNA follows: TGTGCCAGCAGAAGAACCGGGACAGCTAATGAAAAACTGTTTTTT.

The gene calls are TRBV4-2 and TRBJ2-3; 9 bases map to TRBD1. Germline V lookup: CDR1 LGHNA, CDR2 YNFKEQ. The CDR3 consists of 16 residues. Trimming at V came to 1 base and at J to 4 bases, leaving 6 bases not matched to a gene. The CDR3 region has the DNA TGTGCCAGCAGCCAAGGTGGGACAGGGAGCGCAGATACGCAGTATTTT. Protein product: CASSQGGTGSADTQYF.

This chain's CDR3 is CASSLGPATGELFF. For the CDR3, the DNA is TGCGCCAGCAGCTTGGGGCCAGCGACCGGGGAGCTGTTTTTT. The chain employs TRBV5-1 and TRBJ2-2, with D uncertain. V gave up 0 bases and J gave up 5 bases, with 8 bases separating them. Germline V CDR1 and CDR2: SGHRS, YFSETQ. This CDR3 has 14 residues.

This clone was seen just once. This chain uses TRBV5-5 with TRBJ2-1; 10 bases are a match to TRBD1. CDR1 is SGHKS, CDR2 YYEKEE, per germline (reference sequence). This CDR3 comprises 15 residues. The V segment lost 3 bases and the J segment 4 bases; nucleotides outside the gene matches: 4. As DNA, the CDR3 is TGTGCCAGCAGCTCACCGGGACAGGGGTACAATGAGCAGTTCTTC. It is translated as CASSSPGQGYNEQFF.

As DNA, the CDR3 is TGTGCCAGCAGTTTATCGGCGGGGGGGCAGACCGGGGAGCTGTTTTTT. As protein: CASSLSAGGQTGELFF. The chain recombines TRBV27 with TRBJ2-2, with TRBD2 matching over 9 bases. The germline gives CDR1 MNHEY, CDR2 SMNVEV (reference sequence). Trimming at V came to 0 bases and at J to 5 bases, leaving 4 bases not matched to a gene. This CDR3 has 16 amino acids.

The chain joins TRBV11-2 to TRBJ1-3, with a possible D match to TRBD1 (5 bases). The germline V gene encodes CDR1 SGHAT and CDR2 FQNNGV. The V end was cut by 5 bases, the J end by 0 bases, with 14 bases between. The CDR3 loop spans 16 amino acids. The CDR3: CASSPYQGPSGNTIYF. The CDR3 DNA sequence: TGTGCCAGCAGCCCCTACCAGGGTCCCTCTGGAAACACCATATATTTT.

This clone was found once. Different DNA sequences within this sample yield the same CDR3. The chain is built from TRBV5-1 and TRBJ1-1; D gene ambiguous. The CDR3 covers 14 residues. Trimming removed 0 bases at V and 0 bases at J, with 6 bases between. Germline-derived CDR1 and CDR2 are SGHRS and YFSETQ. CDR3 nucleotide sequence: TGCGCCAGCAGCTTGGATACAGTGAACACTGAAGCTTTCTTT. Translated, it gives CASSLDTVNTEAFF.

The CDR3 sequence: CASSELGGRSSYEQYF. Here the CDR3 DNA reads TGTGCCAGCAGCGAACTAGGGGGCAGGTCCTCCTACGAGCAGTACTTC. The chain combines TRBV14 with TRBJ2-7; TRBD1 aligns across 7 bases. CDR3 length: 16 residues. Per the germline V gene, CDR1 is SGHDN and CDR2 is FVKESK. V was pared by 5 bases and J by 0 bases, with 10 bases of the junction left unmatched.

This clone was seen once. V usage is TRBV14 and J usage is TRBJ1-2; D possibly corresponds to TRBD1 (6 bases). Germline lookup yields CDR1 SGHDN and CDR2 FVKESK. Trimming left V 0 bases short and J 4 bases short, with 9 bases between. The CDR3 length is 14 residues. CDR3 region: CASSQDRGGYGYTF. For the CDR3, the DNA is TGTGCCAGCAGCCAAGACAGGGGCGGCTATGGCTACACCTTC.

The chain couples TRBV4-3 to TRBJ2-7; 9 bases map to TRBD1. V lost 4 bases, J lost 4 bases, and 5 bases stayed unmatched. Germline loops: CDR1 LGHNA, CDR2 YSLEER. The CDR3 extends over 14 amino acids. For the CDR3, the DNA is TGCGCCAGCAGCCTAGACAGGGGGAGTTACGAGCAGTACTTC. Encoded protein: CASSLDRGSYEQYF.

The genes are TRBV18 and TRBJ2-2; D perhaps matches TRBD1 (6 bases). The CDR3 totals 14 residues. Between the trimmed V and J ends, which lost 8 bases and 2 bases, there was a span of 12 bases. Germline V gives CDR1 KGHSH, CDR2 LQKENI. In DNA form, the CDR3 reads TGTGCCAGCACCGGGACAAGTAACACCGGGGAGCTGTTTTTT. This gives the protein CASTGTSNTGELFF.

This chain links TRBV19 with TRBJ1-1; D possibly corresponds to TRBD1 (6 bases). Trimming removed 10 bases at V and 1 base at J, with 13 bases between. Germline CDR1 reads LNHDA; CDR2 reads SQIVND (reference sequence). The CDR3 has 13 amino acids. CDR3 nucleotide sequence: TGTGCCACAAAGACAGGTGGGAACACTGAAGCTTTCTTT. It codes for CATKTGGNTEAFF.

The chain employs TRBV5-1 and TRBJ1-6; 7 nucleotides line up with TRBD1. The CDR3 has 15 residues. The J segment lost 7 bases and the V segment lost 0 bases, leaving 4 bases of the junction unmatched. CDR1 SGHRS and CDR2 YFSETQ come from the germline V gene. The CDR3 DNA reads TGCGCCAGCAGCTTGGCCGGGACAGCAAATTCACCCCTCCACTTT. As protein: CASSLAGTANSPLHF. Filled out from reference TRBV5-1 and TRBJ1-6, the complete variable domain reads KAGVTQTPRYLIKTRGQQVTLSCSPISGHRSVSWYQQTPGQGLQFLFEYFSETQRNKGNFPGRFSGRQFSNSRSEMNVSTLELGDSALYLCASSLAGTANSPLHFGNGTRLTVT.

This clone was observed a handful of times. The chain links TRBV19 to TRBJ2-2; 10 bases line up with TRBD1. After removal of 4 bases from V and 4 bases from J, the junction contained 3 bases not matched to a gene. This CDR3 contains 15 residues. Germline V gene sequence: CDR1 LNHDA, CDR2 SQIVND (reference sequence). The chain's CDR3 is CASSKGQGTTGELFF. The CDR3 region has the DNA TGTGCCAGTAGTAAGGGACAGGGGACCACCGGGGAGCTGTTTTTT.

This clone showed up just a few times. The chain is built from TRBV13 and TRBJ2-1; a weak D match, TRBD1 (6 bases). This CDR3 has 17 amino acids. Per the germline V gene, CDR1 is PRHDT and CDR2 is FYEKMQ (reference sequence). Trimming pared 4 bases from V and 4 bases from J, leaving 20 bases between. For the CDR3, the DNA is TGTGCCAGCAGCTCGAGGTGGGGGCCCCTGACTTACAATGAGCAGTTCTTC. This translates into CASSSRWGPLTYNEQFF.

This clone was detected only a few times. The chain employs TRBV27 and TRBJ1-4; weak D call: TRBD1 (5 bases). Germline CDR1 is MNHEY and CDR2 is SMNVEV (reference sequence). The V end lost 7 bases, the J end lost 8 bases, and 14 bases lay between the germline ends. This CDR3 region has 13 residues. CDR3 bases: TGTGCCAGCAAGGGGCAGGGCTGGGAAAAACTGTTTTTT. This translates into CASKGQGWEKLFF.

This clone was detected a few times. This chain connects TRBV25-1 to TRBJ1-5; D remains unclear. Germline values: CDR1 MGHDK, CDR2 SYGVNS. The CDR3 runs 13 residues. V dropped 1 base and J dropped 9 bases, with 10 bases sitting between them. This CDR3 reads CASSESRVGPQHF. CDR3 sequence (DNA): TGTGCCAGCAGTGAATCCCGGGTGGGGCCCCAGCATTTT.

CDR3 DNA: TGTGCCAGCAGACTAGCGGGGGGGCCCTACGAGCAGTACTTC. It yields the protein CASRLAGGPYEQYF. The chain joins TRBV7-2 to TRBJ2-7; 13 nucleotides match TRBD2. Germline assignment: CDR1 SGHTA and CDR2 FQGNSA. V gave up 6 bases and J gave up 2 bases; unmatched junction bases: 1. The length of the CDR3 is 14 residues. Full variable domain (remainder filled in from reference TRBV7-2 and TRBJ2-7): GAGVSQSPSNKVTEKGKDVELRCDPISGHTALYWYRQSLGQGLEFLIYFQGNSAPDKSGLPSDRFSAERTGGSVSTLTIQRTQQEDSAVYLCASRLAGGPYEQYFGPGTRLTVT.

The rearrangement uses TRBV9 and TRBJ1-3; 7 nucleotides agree with TRBD1. The CDR3 loop spans 17 amino acids. V was pared by 0 bases and J by 0 bases, with 6 bases of the junction left unmatched. Germline CDR1 is SGDLS and CDR2 is YYNGEE. As DNA, the CDR3 is TGTGCCAGCAGCGTAGGAGGGGGCGTCTTCTCTGGAAACACCATATATTTT. It yields the protein CASSVGGGVFSGNTIYF.